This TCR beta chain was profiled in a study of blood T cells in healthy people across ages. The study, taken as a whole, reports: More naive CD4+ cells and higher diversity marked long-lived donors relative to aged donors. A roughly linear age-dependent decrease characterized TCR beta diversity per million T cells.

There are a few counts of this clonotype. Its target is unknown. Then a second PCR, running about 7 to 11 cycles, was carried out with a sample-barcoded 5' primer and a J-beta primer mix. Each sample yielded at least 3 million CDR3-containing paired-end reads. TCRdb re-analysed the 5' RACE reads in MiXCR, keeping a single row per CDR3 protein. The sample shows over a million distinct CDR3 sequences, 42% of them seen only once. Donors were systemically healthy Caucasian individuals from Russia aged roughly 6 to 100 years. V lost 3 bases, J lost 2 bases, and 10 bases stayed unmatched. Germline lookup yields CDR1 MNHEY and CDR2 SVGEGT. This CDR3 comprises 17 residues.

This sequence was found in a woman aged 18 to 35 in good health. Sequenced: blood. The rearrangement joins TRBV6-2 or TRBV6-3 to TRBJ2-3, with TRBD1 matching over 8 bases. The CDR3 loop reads CASSYYQGAQPTDTQYF. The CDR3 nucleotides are TGTGCCAGCAGTTATTACCAGGGGGCCCAACCCACAGATACGCAGTATTTT.